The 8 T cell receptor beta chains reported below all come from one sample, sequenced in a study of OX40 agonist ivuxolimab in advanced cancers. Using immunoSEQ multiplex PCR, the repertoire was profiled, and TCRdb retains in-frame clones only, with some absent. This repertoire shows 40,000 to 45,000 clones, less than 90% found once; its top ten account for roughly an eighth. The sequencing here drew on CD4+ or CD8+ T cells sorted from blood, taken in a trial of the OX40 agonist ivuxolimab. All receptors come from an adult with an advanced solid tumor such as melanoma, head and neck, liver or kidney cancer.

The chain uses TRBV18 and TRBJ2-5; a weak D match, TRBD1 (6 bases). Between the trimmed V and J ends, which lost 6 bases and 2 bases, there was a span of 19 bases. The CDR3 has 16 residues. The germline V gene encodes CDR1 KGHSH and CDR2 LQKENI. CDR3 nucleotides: TGTGCCAGCTCTGAGCAGGGGACAAGAAGACAAGAGACCCAGTACTTC. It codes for CASSEQGTRRQETQYF.

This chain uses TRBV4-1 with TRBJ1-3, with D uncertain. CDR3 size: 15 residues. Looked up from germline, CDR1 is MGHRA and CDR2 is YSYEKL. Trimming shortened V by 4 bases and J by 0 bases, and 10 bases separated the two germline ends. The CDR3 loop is CASSPSLSSGNTIYF. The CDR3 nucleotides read TGCGCCAGCAGCCCTAGTCTGTCCTCTGGAAACACCATATATTTT.

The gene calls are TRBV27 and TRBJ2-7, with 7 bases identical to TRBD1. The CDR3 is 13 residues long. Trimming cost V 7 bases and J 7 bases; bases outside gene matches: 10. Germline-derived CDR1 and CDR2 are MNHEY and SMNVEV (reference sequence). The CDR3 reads CASTYTTGMEQYF. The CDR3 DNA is TGTGCCAGCACTTATACGACAGGGATGGAGCAGTACTTC.

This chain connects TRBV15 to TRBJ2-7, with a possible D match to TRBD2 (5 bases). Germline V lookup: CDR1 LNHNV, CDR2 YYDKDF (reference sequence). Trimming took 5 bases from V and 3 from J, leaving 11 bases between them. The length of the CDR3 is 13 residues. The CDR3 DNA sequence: TGTGCCACCAGCTCAGCGGCCTACTACGAGCAGTACTTC. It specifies CATSSAAYYEQYF.

The CDR3 DNA follows: TGTGCCAGCAGCGTAAACGACAGGGAGGGTCTCGACGAGCAGTACTTC. This sequence encodes CASSVNDREGLDEQYF. The chain combines TRBV21-1 with TRBJ2-7. TRBV21-1 is listed as a pseudogene. The CDR3 contains 16 residues.

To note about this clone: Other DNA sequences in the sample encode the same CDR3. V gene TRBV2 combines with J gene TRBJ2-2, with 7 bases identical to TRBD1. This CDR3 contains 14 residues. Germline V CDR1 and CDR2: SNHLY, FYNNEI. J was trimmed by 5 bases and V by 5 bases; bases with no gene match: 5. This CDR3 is CASSTGEMTGELFF. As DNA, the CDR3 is TGTGCCAGCAGTACAGGGGAAATGACCGGGGAGCTGTTTTTT.

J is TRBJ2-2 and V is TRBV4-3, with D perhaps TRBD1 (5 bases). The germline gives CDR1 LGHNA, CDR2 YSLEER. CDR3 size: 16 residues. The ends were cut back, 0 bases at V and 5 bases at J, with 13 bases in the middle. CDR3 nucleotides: TGCGCCAGCAGCCAAGATTTTGGTGGGGCGACCGGGGAGCTGTTTTTT. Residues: CASSQDFGGATGELFF.

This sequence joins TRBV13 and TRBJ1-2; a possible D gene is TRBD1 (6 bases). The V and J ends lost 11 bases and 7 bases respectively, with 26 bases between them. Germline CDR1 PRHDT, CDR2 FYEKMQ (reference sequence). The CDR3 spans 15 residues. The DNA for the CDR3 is TGTGCCGGGGTAGATACGAATCGGGGGGCAAGTGGCTACACCTTC. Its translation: CAGVDTNRGASGYTF.